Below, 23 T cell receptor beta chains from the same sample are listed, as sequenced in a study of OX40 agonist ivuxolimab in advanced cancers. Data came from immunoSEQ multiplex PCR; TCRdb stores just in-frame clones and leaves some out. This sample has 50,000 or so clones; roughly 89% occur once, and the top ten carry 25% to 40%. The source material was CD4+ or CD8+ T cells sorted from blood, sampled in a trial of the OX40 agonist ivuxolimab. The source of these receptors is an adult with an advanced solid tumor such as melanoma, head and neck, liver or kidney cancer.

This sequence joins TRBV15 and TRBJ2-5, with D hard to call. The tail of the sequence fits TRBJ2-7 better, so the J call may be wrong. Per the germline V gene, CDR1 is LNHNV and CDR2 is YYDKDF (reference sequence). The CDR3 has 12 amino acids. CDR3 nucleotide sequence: TGTGCCACCAGCACCGGAGCCTACGAGCAGTACTTC. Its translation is CATSTGAYEQYF.

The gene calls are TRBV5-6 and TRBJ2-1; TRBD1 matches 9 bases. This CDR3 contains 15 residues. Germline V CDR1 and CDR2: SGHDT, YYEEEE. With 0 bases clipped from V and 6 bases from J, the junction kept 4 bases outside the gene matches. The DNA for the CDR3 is TGTGCCAGCAGCTTGGGACAGGGGGGGTTCAATGAGCAGTTCTTC. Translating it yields CASSLGQGGFNEQFF.

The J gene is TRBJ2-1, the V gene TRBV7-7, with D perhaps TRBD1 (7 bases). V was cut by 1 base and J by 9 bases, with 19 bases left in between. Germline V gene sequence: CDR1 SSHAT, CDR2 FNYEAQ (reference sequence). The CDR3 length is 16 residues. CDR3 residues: CASSLGLQGQGGEQFF. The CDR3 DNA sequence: TGTGCCAGCAGCTTAGGGTTGCAGGGTCAGGGGGGTGAGCAGTTCTTC.

The DNA of the CDR3 is TGTGCCAGTGAAGGACCTATCGGTGGCACAGATACGCAGTATTTT. Protein sequence: CASEGPIGGTDTQYF. This chain connects TRBV19 to TRBJ2-3, with D unresolved. Germline V gene lookup returns CDR1 LNHDA and CDR2 SQIVND (reference sequence). The V end lost 8 bases, the J end lost 1 base, and 16 bases lay between the germline ends. This CDR3 region has 15 residues.

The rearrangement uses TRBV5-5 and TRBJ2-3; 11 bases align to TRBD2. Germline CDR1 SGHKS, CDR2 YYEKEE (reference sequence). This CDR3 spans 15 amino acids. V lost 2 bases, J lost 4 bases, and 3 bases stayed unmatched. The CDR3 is CASSFSGGEADTQYF. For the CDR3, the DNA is TGTGCCAGCAGCTTTAGCGGGGGGGAGGCAGATACGCAGTATTTT.

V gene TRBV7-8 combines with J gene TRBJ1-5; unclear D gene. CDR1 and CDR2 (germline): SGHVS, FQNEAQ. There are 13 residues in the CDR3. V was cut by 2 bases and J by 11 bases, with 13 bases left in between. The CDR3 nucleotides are TGTGCCAGCAGCTTAAGTGTGGGAGAGGCCCAGCATTTT. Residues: CASSLSVGEAQHF.

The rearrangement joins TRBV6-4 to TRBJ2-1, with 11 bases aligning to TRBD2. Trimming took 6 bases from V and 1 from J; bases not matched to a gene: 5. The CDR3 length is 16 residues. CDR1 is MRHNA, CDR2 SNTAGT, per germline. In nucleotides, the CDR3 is TGTGCCAGCAGAAAACTAGCGGGGGTATCCTACAATGAGCAGTTCTTC. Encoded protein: CASRKLAGVSYNEQFF.

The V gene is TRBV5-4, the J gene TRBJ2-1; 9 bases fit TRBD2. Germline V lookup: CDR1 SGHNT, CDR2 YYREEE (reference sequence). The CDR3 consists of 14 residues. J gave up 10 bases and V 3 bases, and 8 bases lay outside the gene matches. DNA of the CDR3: TGTGCCAGCAGCTCTCTAGCGGGGTCGGAGGAGCAGTTCTTC. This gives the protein CASSSLAGSEEQFF.

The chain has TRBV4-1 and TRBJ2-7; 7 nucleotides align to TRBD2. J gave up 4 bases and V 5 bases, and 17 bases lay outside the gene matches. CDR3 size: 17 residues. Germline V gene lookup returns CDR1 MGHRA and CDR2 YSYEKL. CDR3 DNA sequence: TGCGCCAGCAGCTTTTTGGACCGAGGACTAGGATCATACGAGCAGTACTTC. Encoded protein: CASSFLDRGLGSYEQYF.

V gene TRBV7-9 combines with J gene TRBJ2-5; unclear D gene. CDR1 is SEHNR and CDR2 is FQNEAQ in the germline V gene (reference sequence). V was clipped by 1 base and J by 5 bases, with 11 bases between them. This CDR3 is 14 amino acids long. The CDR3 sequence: CASSLVVAAETQYF. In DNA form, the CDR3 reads TGTGCCAGCAGCTTAGTCGTGGCGGCTGAGACCCAGTACTTC.

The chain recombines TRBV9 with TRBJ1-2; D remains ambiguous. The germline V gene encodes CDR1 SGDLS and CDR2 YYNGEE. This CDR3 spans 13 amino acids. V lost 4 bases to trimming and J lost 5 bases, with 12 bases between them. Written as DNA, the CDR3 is TGTGCCAGCAGCCCCCAGGACGGTTATGGCTACACCTTC. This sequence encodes CASSPQDGYGYTF.

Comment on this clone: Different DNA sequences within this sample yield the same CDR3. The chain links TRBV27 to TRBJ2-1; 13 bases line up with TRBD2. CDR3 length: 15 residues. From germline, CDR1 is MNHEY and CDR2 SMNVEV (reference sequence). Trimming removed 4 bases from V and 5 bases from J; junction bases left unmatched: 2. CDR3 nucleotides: TGTGCCAGCAGTTCCGGGACTAGCGGGAACAATGAGCAGTTCTTC. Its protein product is CASSSGTSGNNEQFF.

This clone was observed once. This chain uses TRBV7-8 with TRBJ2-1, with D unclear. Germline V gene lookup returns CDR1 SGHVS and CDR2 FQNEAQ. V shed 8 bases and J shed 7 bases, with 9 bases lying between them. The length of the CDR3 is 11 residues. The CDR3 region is CASQLTNEQFF. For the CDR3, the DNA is TGTGCCAGCCAACTAACAAATGAGCAGTTCTTC. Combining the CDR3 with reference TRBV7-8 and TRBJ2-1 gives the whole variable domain GAGVSQSPRYKVAKRGQDVALRCDPISGHVSLFWYQQALGQGPEFLTYFQNEAQLDKSGLPSDRFFAERPEGSVSTLKIQRTQQEDSAVYLCASQLTNEQFFGPGTRLTVL.

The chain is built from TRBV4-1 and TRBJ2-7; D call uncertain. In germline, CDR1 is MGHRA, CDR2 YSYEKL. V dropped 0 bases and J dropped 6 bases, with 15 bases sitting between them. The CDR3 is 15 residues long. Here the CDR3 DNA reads TGCGCCAGCAGCCAAGATGTACGGCATTTGGGCGAGCAGTACTTC. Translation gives CASSQDVRHLGEQYF.

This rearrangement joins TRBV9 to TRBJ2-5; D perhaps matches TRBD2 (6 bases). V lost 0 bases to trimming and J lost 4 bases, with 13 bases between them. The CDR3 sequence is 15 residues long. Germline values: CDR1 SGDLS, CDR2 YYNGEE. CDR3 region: CASSVGGGAGETQYF. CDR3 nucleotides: TGTGCCAGCAGCGTAGGGGGCGGGGCGGGAGAGACCCAGTACTTC. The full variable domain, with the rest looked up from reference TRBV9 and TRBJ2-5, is DSGVTQTPKHLITATGQRVTLRCSPRSGDLSVYWYQQSLDQGLQFLIQYYNGEERAKGNILERFSAQQFPDLHSELNLSSLELGDSALYFCASSVGGGAGETQYFGPGTRLLVL.

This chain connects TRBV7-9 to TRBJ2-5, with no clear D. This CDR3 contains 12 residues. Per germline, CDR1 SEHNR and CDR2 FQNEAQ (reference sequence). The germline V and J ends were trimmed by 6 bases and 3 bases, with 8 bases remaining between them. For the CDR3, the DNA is TGTGCCAGCAGTGGCACGGAAGAGACCCAGTACTTC. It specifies CASSGTEETQYF.

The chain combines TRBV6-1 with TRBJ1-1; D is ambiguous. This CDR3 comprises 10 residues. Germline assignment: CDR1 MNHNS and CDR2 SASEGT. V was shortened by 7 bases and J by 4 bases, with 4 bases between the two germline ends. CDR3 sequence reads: CASTLTEAFF. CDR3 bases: TGTGCCAGCACTCTCACTGAAGCTTTCTTT.

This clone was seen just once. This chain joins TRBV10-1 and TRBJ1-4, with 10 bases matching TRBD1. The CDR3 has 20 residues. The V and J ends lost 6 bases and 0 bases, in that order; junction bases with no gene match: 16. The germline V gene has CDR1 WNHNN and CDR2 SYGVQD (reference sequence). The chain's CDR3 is CASRDDRGQGPAATNEKLFF. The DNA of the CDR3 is TGCGCCAGCAGAGATGACAGGGGGCAAGGTCCTGCTGCAACTAATGAAAAACTGTTTTTT.

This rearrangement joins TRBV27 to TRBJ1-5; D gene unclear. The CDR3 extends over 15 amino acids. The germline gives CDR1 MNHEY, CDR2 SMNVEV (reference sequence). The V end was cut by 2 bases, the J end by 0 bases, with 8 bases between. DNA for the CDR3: TGTGCCAGCAGTTTAGCAGCCTATAGCAATCAGCCCCAGCATTTT. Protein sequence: CASSLAAYSNQPQHF.

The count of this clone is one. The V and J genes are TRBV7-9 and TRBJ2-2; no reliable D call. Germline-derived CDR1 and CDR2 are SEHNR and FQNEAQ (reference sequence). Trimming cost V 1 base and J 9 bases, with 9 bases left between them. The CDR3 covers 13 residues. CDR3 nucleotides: TGTGCCAGCAGCTTAGGAGGAGTACGGGAGCTGTTTTTT. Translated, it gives CASSLGGVRELFF.

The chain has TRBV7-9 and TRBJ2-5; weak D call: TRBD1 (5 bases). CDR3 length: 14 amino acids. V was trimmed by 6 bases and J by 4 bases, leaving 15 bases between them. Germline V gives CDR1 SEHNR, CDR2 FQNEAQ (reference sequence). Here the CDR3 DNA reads TGTGCCAGCAGAGGGGCATTGGAAGGAGAGACCCAGTACTTC. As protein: CASRGALEGETQYF.

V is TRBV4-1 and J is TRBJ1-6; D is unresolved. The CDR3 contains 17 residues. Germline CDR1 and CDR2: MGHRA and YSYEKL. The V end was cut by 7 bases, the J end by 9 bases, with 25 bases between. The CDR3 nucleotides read TGCGCCAGCACCCCCCCTAGGTTTGGAGGTCCTCCTTCACCCCTCCACTTT. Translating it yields CASTPPRFGGPPSPLHF.

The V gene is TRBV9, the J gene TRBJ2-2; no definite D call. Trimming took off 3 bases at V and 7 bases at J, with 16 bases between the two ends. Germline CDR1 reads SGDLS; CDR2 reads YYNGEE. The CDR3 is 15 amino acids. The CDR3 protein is CASSAALGVGGELFF. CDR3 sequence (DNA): TGTGCCAGCAGCGCCGCCCTAGGAGTTGGCGGGGAGCTGTTTTTT.